Described below is a single T cell receptor (beta chain) sequence and its context. The data belong to a study of T-cell memory formation after mild COVID-19. Germline loops: CDR1 MNHEY, CDR2 SMNVEV (reference sequence). The CDR3 sequence is 14 residues long. Trimming took 2 bases from V and 5 from J, leaving 12 bases between them. TCRdb reanalysed the 5' RACE reads using MiXCR and keeps one entry per CDR3 protein. The sample has around 47,000 distinct CDR3 sequences, 8.5% to 10% seen once. The receptor was derived from an adult woman who had mild COVID-19 (a few samples of this study predate the infection). Cell type and time point are not known. This chain joins TRBV27 and TRBJ1-1; D call uncertain. Sequenced: PBMCs or a T cell subset sorted from them (not recorded which). CDR3 sequence (DNA): TGTGCCAGCAGTTTAGACCAGCGAAGAACTGAAGCTTTCTTT. It is translated as CASSLDQRRTEAFF.